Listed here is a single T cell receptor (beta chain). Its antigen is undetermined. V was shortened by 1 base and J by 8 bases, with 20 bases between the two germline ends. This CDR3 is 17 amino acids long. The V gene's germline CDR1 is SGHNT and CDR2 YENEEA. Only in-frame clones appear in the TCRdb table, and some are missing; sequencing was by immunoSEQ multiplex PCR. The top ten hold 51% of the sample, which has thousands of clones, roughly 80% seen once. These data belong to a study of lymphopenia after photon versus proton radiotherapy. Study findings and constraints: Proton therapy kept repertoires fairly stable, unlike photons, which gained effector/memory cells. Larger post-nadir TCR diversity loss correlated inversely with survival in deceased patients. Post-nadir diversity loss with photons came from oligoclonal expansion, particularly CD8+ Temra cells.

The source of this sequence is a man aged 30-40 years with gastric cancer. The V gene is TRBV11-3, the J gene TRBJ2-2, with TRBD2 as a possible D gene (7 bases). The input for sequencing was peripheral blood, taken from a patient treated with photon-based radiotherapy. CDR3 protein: CASSLVGASGPSGELFF. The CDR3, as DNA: TGTGCCAGCAGCTTAGTGGGGGCTAGCGGTCCCAGTGGGGAGCTGTTTTTT.